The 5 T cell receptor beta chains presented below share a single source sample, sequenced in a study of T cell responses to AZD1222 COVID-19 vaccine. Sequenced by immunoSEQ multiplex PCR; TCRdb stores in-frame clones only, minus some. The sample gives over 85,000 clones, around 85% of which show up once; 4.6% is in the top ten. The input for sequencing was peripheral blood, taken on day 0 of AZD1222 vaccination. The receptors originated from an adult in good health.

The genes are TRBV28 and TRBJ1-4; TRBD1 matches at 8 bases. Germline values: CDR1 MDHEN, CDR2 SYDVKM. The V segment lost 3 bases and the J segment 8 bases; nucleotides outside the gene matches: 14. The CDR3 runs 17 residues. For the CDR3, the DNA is TGTGCCAGCAGTTTGACCACTTCAGGGGGCGGTAAGGAAAAACTGTTTTTT. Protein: CASSLTTSGGGKEKLFF.

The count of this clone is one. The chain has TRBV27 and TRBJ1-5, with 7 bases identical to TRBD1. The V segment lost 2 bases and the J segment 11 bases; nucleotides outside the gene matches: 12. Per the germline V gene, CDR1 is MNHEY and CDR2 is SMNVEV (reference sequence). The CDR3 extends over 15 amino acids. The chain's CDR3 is CASSLTTPRQGAQHF. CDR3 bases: TGTGCCAGCAGTTTAACTACCCCGAGACAGGGAGCCCAGCATTTT.

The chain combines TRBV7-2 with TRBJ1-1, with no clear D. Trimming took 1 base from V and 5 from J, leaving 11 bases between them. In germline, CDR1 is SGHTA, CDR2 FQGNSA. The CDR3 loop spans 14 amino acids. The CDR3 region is CASSLGGGRTEAFF. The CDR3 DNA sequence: TGTGCCAGCAGCTTAGGGGGAGGTCGGACTGAAGCTTTCTTT.

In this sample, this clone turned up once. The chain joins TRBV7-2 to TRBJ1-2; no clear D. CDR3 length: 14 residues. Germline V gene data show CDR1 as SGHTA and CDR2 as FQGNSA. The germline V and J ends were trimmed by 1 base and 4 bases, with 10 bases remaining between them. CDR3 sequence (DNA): TGTGCCAGCAGCTTAGATCCAGGCCCCTATGGCTACACCTTC. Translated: CASSLDPGPYGYTF.

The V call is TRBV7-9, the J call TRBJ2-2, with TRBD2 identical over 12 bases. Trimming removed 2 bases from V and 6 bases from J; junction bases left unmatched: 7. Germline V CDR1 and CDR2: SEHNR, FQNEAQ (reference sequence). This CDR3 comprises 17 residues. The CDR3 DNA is TGTGCCAGCAGCTTAAGGACTAGCGGGAAGTGGGCCGGGGAGCTGTTTTTT. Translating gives CASSLRTSGKWAGELFF.